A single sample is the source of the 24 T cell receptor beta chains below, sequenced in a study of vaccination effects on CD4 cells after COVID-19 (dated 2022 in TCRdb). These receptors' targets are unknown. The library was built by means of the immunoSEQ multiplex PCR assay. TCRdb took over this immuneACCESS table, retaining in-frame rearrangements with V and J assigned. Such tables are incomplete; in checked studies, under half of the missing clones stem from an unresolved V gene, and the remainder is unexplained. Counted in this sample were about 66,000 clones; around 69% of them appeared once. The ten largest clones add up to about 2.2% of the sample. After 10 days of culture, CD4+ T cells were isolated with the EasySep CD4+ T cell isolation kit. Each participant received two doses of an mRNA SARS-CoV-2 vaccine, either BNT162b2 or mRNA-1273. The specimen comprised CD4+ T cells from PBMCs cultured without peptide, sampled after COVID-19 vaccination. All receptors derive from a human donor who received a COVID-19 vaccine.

The CDR3 sequence is CASSSIPGQGAQYF. The CDR3 region has the DNA TGTGCCAGCAGCTCGATTCCGGGACAGGGGGCTCAGTACTTC. The chain recombines TRBV7-2 with TRBJ2-4; 12 bases align to TRBD1. The CDR3 totals 14 residues. Trimming cost V 4 bases and J 12 bases; bases outside gene matches: 7. Germline-derived CDR1 and CDR2 are SGHTA and FQGNSA.

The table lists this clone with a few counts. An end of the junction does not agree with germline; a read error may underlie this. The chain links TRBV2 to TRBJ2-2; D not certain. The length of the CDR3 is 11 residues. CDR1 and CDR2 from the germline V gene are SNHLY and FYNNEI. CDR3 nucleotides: TGTGCCAGCATTGAATTCGGGGAGCTGTTTTTT. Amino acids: CASIEFGELFF.

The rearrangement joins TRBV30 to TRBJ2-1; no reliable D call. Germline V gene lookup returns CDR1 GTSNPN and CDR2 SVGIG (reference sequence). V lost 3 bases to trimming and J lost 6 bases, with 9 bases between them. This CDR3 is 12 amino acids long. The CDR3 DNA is TGTGCCTGGAGGACATGGGTCAATGAGCAGTTCTTC. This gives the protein CAWRTWVNEQFF.

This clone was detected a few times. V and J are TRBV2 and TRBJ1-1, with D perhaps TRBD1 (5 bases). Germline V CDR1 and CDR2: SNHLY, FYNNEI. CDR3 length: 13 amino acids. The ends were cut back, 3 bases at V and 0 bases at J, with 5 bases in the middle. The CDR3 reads CASSEDMNTEAFF. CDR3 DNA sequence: TGTGCCAGCAGTGAGGACATGAACACTGAAGCTTTCTTT.

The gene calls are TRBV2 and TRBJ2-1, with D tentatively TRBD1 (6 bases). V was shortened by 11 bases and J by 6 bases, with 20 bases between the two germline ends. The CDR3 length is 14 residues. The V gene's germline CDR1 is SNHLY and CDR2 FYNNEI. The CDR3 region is CAASLGGLSNEQFF. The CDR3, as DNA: TGTGCCGCTTCCTTAGGGGGTTTGAGCAATGAGCAGTTCTTC.

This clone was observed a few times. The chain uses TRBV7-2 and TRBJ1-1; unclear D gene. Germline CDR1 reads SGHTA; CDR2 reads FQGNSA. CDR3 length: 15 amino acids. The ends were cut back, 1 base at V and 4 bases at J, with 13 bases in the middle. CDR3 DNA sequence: TGTGCCAGCAGCTTAGGGTCCGGGGTCGGCACTGAAGCTTTCTTT. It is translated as CASSLGSGVGTEAFF.

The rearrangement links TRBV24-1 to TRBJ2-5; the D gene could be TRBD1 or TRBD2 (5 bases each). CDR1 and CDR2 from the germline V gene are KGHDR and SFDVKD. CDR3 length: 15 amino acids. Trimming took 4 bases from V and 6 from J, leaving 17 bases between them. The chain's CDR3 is CATSDPGVGAQTQYF. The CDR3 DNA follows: TGTGCCACCAGTGACCCGGGTGTCGGGGCGCAGACCCAGTACTTC.

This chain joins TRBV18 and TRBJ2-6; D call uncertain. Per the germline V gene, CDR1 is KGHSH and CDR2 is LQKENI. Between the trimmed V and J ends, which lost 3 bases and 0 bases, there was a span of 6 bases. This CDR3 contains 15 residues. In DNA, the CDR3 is TGTGCCAGCTCACCCTTCGACTCTGGGGCCAACGTCCTGACTTTC. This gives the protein CASSPFDSGANVLTF.

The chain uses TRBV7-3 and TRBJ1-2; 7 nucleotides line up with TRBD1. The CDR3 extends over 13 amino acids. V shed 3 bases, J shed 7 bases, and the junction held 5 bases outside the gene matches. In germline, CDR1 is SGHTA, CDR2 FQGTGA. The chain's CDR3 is CASSFRGGGGYTF. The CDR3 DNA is TGTGCCAGCAGCTTTAGAGGGGGCGGTGGCTACACCTTC.

The CDR3 DNA follows: TGCGCCAGCAGCCAAGGGACTAGCACAGATACGCAGTATTTT. Amino acids: CASSQGTSTDTQYF. The chain couples TRBV4-1 to TRBJ2-3; possible D gene TRBD2, 5 bases. This CDR3 contains 14 residues. With 1 base removed from V and 0 bases from J, the gap between germline ends came to 5 bases. The germline gives CDR1 MGHRA, CDR2 YSYEKL.

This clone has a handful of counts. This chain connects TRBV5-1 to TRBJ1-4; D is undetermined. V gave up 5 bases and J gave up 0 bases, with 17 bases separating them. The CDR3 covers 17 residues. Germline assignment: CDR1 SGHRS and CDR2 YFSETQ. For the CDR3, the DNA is TGCGCCAGCAGTCGGTGGCCCTCCGGGACAACTAATGAAAAACTGTTTTTT. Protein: CASSRWPSGTTNEKLFF. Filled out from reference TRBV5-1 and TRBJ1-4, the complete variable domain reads KAGVTQTPRYLIKTRGQQVTLSCSPISGHRSVSWYQQTPGQGLQFLFEYFSETQRNKGNFPGRFSGRQFSNSRSEMNVSTLELGDSALYLCASSRWPSGTTNEKLFFGSGTQLSVL.

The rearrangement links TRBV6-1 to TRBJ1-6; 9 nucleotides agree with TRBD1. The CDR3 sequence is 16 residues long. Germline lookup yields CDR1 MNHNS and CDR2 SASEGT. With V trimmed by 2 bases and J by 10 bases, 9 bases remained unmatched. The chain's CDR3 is CASSEKPGQGESPLHF. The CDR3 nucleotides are TGTGCCAGCAGTGAAAAACCGGGACAGGGCGAGTCACCCCTCCACTTT.

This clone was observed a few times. The CDR3 region has the DNA TGTGCCAGCAGCCGACAACTAACTAATGAAAAACTGTTTTTT. Amino acid sequence: CASSRQLTNEKLFF. The chain carries TRBV11-2 and TRBJ1-4; D unclear. The CDR3 is 14 amino acids. V shed 5 bases and J shed 1 base, with 8 bases lying between them. Per the germline V gene, CDR1 is SGHAT and CDR2 is FQNNGV.

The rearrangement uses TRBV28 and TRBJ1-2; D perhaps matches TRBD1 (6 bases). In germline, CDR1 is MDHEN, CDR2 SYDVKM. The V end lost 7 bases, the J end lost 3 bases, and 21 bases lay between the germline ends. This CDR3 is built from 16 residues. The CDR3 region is CASTLIPTYRDYGYTF. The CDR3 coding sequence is TGTGCCAGCACCTTAATCCCTACCTACAGGGACTATGGCTACACCTTC.

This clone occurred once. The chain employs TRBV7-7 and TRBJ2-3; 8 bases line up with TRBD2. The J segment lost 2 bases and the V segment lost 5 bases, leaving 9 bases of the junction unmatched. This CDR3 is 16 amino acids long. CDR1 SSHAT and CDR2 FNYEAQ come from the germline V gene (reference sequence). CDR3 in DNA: TGTGCCAGCAGCCCAAAAGCGGGGGCCAACACAGATACGCAGTATTTT. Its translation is CASSPKAGANTDTQYF.

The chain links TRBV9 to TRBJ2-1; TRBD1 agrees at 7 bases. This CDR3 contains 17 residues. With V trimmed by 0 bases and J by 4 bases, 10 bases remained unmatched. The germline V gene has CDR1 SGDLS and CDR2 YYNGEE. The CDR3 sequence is CASSVGPWTGTYNEQFF. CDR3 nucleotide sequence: TGTGCCAGCAGCGTAGGCCCGTGGACAGGTACATACAATGAGCAGTTCTTC.

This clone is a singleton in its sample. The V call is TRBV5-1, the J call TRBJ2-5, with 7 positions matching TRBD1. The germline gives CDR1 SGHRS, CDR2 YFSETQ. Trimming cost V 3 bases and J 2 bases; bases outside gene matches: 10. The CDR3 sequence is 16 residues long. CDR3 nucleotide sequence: TGCGCCAGCAGCTGGTCGGGACAGACACAACAAGAGACCCAGTACTTC. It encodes CASSWSGQTQQETQYF.

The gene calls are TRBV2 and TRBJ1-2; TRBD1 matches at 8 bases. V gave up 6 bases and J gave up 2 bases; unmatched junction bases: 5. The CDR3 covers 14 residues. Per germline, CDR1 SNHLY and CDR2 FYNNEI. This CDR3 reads CASSIGQGNYGYTF. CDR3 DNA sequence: TGTGCCAGCAGCATAGGACAGGGAAACTATGGCTACACCTTC.

The CDR3, as DNA: TGTGCCACCAGTGATTTCCCCCGATATGGCTACACCTTC. Amino acids: CATSDFPRYGYTF. The gene calls are TRBV24-1 and TRBJ1-2; the D is unclear. Germline CDR1 KGHDR, CDR2 SFDVKD. The CDR3 is 13 amino acids. V was cut by 1 base and J by 5 bases, with 7 bases left in between.

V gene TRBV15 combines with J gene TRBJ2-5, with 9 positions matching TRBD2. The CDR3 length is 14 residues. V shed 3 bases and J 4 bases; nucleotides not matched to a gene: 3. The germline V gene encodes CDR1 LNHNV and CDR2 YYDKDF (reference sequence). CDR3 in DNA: TGTGCCACCAGCAGCGAACTAGCGGGAGAGACCCAGTACTTC. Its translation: CATSSELAGETQYF.

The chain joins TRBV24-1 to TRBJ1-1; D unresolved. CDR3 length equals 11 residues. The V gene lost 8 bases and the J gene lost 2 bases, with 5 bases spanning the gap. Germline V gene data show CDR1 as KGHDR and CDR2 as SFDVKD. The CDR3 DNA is TGTGCCACCAAATTTAACACTGAAGCTTTCTTT. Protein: CATKFNTEAFF.

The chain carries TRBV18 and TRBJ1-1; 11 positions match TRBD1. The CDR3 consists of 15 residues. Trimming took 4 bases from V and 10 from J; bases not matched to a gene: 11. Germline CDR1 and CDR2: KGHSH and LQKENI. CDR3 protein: CASSQGQGAYPIAFF. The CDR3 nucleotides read TGTGCCAGCTCACAAGGACAGGGGGCATACCCGATAGCTTTCTTT. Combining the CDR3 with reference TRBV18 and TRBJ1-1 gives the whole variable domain NAGVMQNPRHLVRRRGQEARLRCSPMKGHSHVYWYRQLPEEGLKFMVYLQKENIIDESGMPKERFSAEFPKEGPSILRIQQVVRGDSAAYFCASSQGQGAYPIAFFGQGTRLTVV.

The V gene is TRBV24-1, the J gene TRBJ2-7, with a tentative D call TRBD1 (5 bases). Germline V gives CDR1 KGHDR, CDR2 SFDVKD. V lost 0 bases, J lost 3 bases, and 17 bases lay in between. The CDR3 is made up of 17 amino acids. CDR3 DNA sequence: TGTGCCACCAGTGATTTGCGACCGAAAGGGGAACGCTACGAGCAGTACGTC. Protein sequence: CATSDLRPKGERYEQYV.

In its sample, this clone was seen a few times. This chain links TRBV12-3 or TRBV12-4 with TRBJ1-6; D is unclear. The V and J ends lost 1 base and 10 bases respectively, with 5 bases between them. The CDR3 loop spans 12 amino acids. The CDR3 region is CASSLGPSPLHF. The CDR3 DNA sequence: TGTGCCAGCAGTTTAGGACCCTCACCCCTCCACTTT.